Following are 15 T cell receptor beta chains from one sample sequenced in a study of blood T cells in healthy people across ages. Next came a second PCR, run for about 6 to 12 cycles, which used a sample-barcoded 5' primer along with a J-beta primer mix. Each CDR3 protein gets one entry after TCRdb re-called the 5' RACE reads with MiXCR. The sample carries about 800,000 distinct CDR3 sequences, over 45% recorded once. The source material was blood. The receptor set was obtained from a man aged 25-45 years in good health.

The chain has TRBV6-6 and TRBJ2-2, with 7 bases identical to TRBD2. The CDR3 length is 16 residues. Germline CDR1 and CDR2: MNHNY and SVGAGI (reference sequence). With V trimmed by 0 bases and J by 3 bases, 4 bases remained unmatched. Here the CDR3 DNA reads TGTGCCAGCAGTTACTCGCGCGGGGGACACACCGGGGAGCTGTTTTTT. This encodes CASSYSRGGHTGELFF.

This clonotype was detected a few times. The chain uses TRBV20-1 and TRBJ2-5; D perhaps matches TRBD2 (6 bases). The germline V and J ends were trimmed by 0 bases and 1 base, with 9 bases remaining between them. Germline-derived CDR1 and CDR2 are DFQATT and SNEGSKA (reference sequence). This CDR3 has 14 amino acids. This chain's CDR3 is CSARDGGPQETQYF. CDR3 DNA: TGCAGTGCTAGAGACGGGGGTCCCCAAGAGACCCAGTACTTC.

This clonotype was counted a single time. This chain connects TRBV21-1 to TRBJ2-5; the DNA was not used to check the table's D call, TRBD2. TRBV21-1 is labeled a pseudogene. The CDR3 has 16 residues. CDR3 bases: TGTGCCAGCAGCCCTGGGATAGCCCACCGCCAAGAGACCCAGTACTTC. Translation gives CASSPGIAHRQETQYF.

At least ten counts were recorded for this clonotype. This chain joins TRBV20-1 and TRBJ2-1; D unresolved. Trimming stripped 4 bases from V and 0 bases from J, with 10 bases between. Germline loops: CDR1 DFQATT, CDR2 SNEGSKA (reference sequence). The CDR3 length is 14 residues. CDR3 bases: TGCAGTGCTAAGACTTTCTACTCCTACAATGAGCAGTTCTTC. Its translation: CSAKTFYSYNEQFF.

The V and J genes are TRBV27 and TRBJ1-1; weak D call: TRBD1 (6 bases). The germline V gene has CDR1 MNHEY and CDR2 SMNVEV (reference sequence). Between the trimmed V and J ends, which lost 5 bases and 1 base, there was a span of 17 bases. The CDR3 has 16 residues. CDR3: CASSLHGVRGNTEAFF. The CDR3 nucleotides are TGTGCCAGCAGTCTCCATGGCGTCAGGGGGAACACTGAAGCTTTCTTT.

This clonotype came up once. V usage is TRBV6-5 and J usage is TRBJ2-3; TRBD2 agrees at 9 bases. The germline V gene has CDR1 MNHEY and CDR2 SVGAGI. This CDR3 has 13 amino acids. Trimming at V came to 8 bases and at J to 6 bases, leaving 6 bases not matched to a gene. The CDR3 spells CASGRGGYDTQYF. CDR3 nucleotides: TGTGCCAGCGGGCGGGGGGGTTACGATACGCAGTATTTT.

About this clonotype itself: The junction departs from germline at one end; a sequencing error may be responsible. The gene calls are TRBV6-6 and TRBJ2-3, with 9 bases identical to TRBD2. The V gene's germline CDR1 is MNHNY and CDR2 SVGAGI (reference sequence). CDR3 size: 14 residues. The CDR3 DNA sequence: TGTGCTAGCAGAGATAGCGGGGGTCTCGATACGCAGTATTTT. Translation gives CASRDSGGLDTQYF.

V usage is TRBV7-8 and J usage is TRBJ2-5; D could derive from TRBD1 or TRBD2 (5 bases each). Germline V gives CDR1 SGHVS, CDR2 FQNEAQ. This CDR3 contains 15 residues. V dropped 1 base and J dropped 5 bases, with 14 bases sitting between them. CDR3 bases: TGTGCCAGCAGCTTAGTGATTGGGGGACGGGAGACCCAGTACTTC. It codes for CASSLVIGGRETQYF.

The chain carries TRBV20-1 and TRBJ1-2, with D maybe TRBD1 (5 bases). This CDR3 has 14 residues. Per germline, CDR1 DFQATT and CDR2 SNEGSKA (reference sequence). Trimming took 0 bases from V and 4 from J, leaving 12 bases between them. CDR3 residues: CSARDLGGTYGYTF. CDR3 DNA sequence: TGCAGTGCTAGAGATCTGGGGGGAACCTATGGCTACACCTTC.

The chain links TRBV7-8 to TRBJ1-5; no firm D call. Germline V gene data show CDR1 as SGHVS and CDR2 as FQNEAQ. This CDR3 comprises 20 residues. Trimming pared 1 base from V and 2 bases from J, leaving 24 bases between. The CDR3 DNA follows: TGTGCCAGCAGCTTAGTGGGTGGGGATTCCGCGGCAATTCGCAATCAGCCCCAGCATTTT. Translated, it gives CASSLVGGDSAAIRNQPQHF.

Only a few counts were recorded for this clonotype. The chain recombines TRBV2 with TRBJ2-3; D remains ambiguous. Germline CDR1 SNHLY, CDR2 FYNNEI. CDR3 length equals 13 residues. Trimming cost V 4 bases and J 6 bases, with 11 bases left between them. CDR3 loop: CASSGQLSDTQYF. CDR3 in DNA: TGTGCCAGCAGTGGCCAGCTCTCCGATACGCAGTATTTT.

As for this clonotype: This could be a read error, since a much larger clone is one nucleotide away. The chain combines TRBV20-1 with TRBJ2-1, with TRBD2 matching over 7 bases. The DNA matches TRBJ2-7 better at its end, which makes the J call doubtful. This CDR3 has 14 amino acids. From germline, CDR1 is DFQATT and CDR2 SNEGSKA (reference sequence). The CDR3 bases are TGCGGTGCCCCCGGGACTATCATCTACAATGAGCAGTACTTC. Protein: CGAPGTIIYNEQYF.

The V gene is TRBV9, the J gene TRBJ2-7, with 9 positions matching TRBD1. The length of the CDR3 is 14 residues. Germline values: CDR1 SGDLS, CDR2 YYNGEE. The V segment lost 3 bases and the J segment 5 bases; nucleotides outside the gene matches: 6. CDR3 amino acids: CASSAEQGAHEQYF. The CDR3 DNA sequence: TGTGCCAGCAGCGCCGAACAGGGGGCCCACGAGCAGTACTTC. The entire variable domain, with the rest obtained from reference TRBV9 and TRBJ2-7, is as follows: DSGVTQTPKHLITATGQRVTLRCSPRSGDLSVYWYQQSLDQGLQFLIQYYNGEERAKGNILERFSAQQFPDLHSELNLSSLELGDSALYFCASSAEQGAHEQYFGPGTRLTVT.

The CDR3 is CSASLAAGAYEQYF. The CDR3 region has the DNA TGCAGTGCCAGCCTAGCCGCGGGAGCTTACGAGCAGTACTTC. This chain links TRBV20-1 with TRBJ2-7, with 7 nucleotides matching TRBD2. The germline gives CDR1 DFQATT, CDR2 SNEGSKA (reference sequence). The CDR3 covers 14 residues. With 6 bases clipped from V and 4 bases from J, the junction kept 12 bases outside the gene matches.

With respect to this clonotype: A much bigger clone sits one base away, suggesting this may be a read error. The V and J genes are TRBV11-2 and TRBJ2-7; D remains unclear. The CDR3 is 14 residues long. V was shortened by 0 bases and J by 0 bases, with 6 bases between the two germline ends. The germline CDR1 and CDR2 sequences are SGHAT and FQNNGV. CDR3 sequence: CASSLDSNSYEQYF. CDR3 in DNA: TGTGCCAGCAGCTTAGACAGTAACTCCTACGAGCAGTACTTC.